These 20 T cell receptor beta chains originate from one sample sequenced in a study of graft-versus-host responses after intestinal transplantation. The table came from immunoSEQ multiplex PCR; TCRdb's copy has only in-frame clones and leaves some out. The top ten hold over 0.2% of the sample, which has approximately 39,000 clones, roughly 94% seen once. What these receptors recognize is not known. This specimen was unstimulated CD4+ T cells sorted from spleen or lymph node cells, taken before transplant. These receptors came from a human donor who was the organ donor for an intestinal transplant.

V is TRBV5-6 and J is TRBJ2-5; D might be TRBD1 (6 bases). CDR1 is SGHDT, CDR2 YYEEEE, per germline. V lost 0 bases, J lost 2 bases, and 11 bases lay in between. The CDR3 has 15 residues. Here the CDR3 DNA reads TGTGCCAGCAGCTTGGCGGCAGGGGTTCAAGAGACCCAGTACTTC. It translates to CASSLAAGVQETQYF.

This sequence joins TRBV29-1 and TRBJ1-1; D is undetermined. Per the germline V gene, CDR1 is SQVTM and CDR2 is ANQGSEA. The V gene lost 1 base and the J gene lost 3 bases, with 9 bases spanning the gap. CDR3 length: 13 amino acids. CDR3 sequence reads: CSVEGLRDTEAFF. The CDR3 nucleotides read TGCAGCGTTGAAGGCCTACGGGACACTGAAGCTTTCTTT. Full variable domain (outside the CDR3, taken from reference TRBV29-1 and TRBJ1-1): SAVISQKPSRDICQRGTSLTIQCQVDSQVTMMFWYRQQPGQSLTLIATANQGSEATYESGFVIDKFPISRPNLTFSTLTVSNMSPEDSSIYLCSVEGLRDTEAFFGQGTRLTVV.

This chain connects TRBV5-4 to TRBJ2-5; D is unclear. CDR3 length equals 13 residues. V shed 0 bases and J shed 4 bases, with 7 bases lying between them. CDR1 SGHNT and CDR2 YYREEE come from the germline V gene (reference sequence). The CDR3 bases are TGTGCCAGCAGCTTGGGGGTAGGAGAGACCCAGTACTTC. Encoded protein: CASSLGVGETQYF.

V is TRBV28 and J is TRBJ1-5; no clear D. The CDR3 spans 15 residues. The V gene's germline CDR1 is MDHEN and CDR2 SYDVKM. With 5 bases removed from V and 0 bases from J, the gap between germline ends came to 11 bases. The CDR3 loop reads CASSRTDNSNQPQHF. For the CDR3, the DNA is TGTGCCAGCAGTCGGACGGATAATAGCAATCAGCCCCAGCATTTT.

The chain employs TRBV7-9 and TRBJ1-6; tentatively, D is TRBD1 (5 bases). Trimming removed 4 bases at V and 8 bases at J, with 12 bases between. The length of the CDR3 is 14 residues. Germline V gives CDR1 SEHNR, CDR2 FQNEAQ (reference sequence). The CDR3 sequence is CASSSQGEDSPLHF. The CDR3, as DNA: TGTGCCAGCAGCTCCCAGGGTGAGGATTCACCCCTCCACTTT.

The chain is built from TRBV5-5 and TRBJ1-1; TRBD1 agrees at 9 bases. Germline lookup yields CDR1 SGHKS and CDR2 YYEKEE (reference sequence). The J segment lost 1 base and the V segment lost 3 bases, leaving 1 base of the junction unmatched. This CDR3 spans 14 amino acids. CDR3 loop: CASSWGQGNTEAFF. The CDR3 DNA sequence: TGTGCCAGCAGCTGGGGACAGGGGAACACTGAAGCTTTCTTT.

V usage is TRBV6-1 and J usage is TRBJ2-7; 7 bases match TRBD1. The CDR3 consists of 14 residues. J lost 5 bases, V lost 11 bases, and 15 bases had no gene match. Germline assignment: CDR1 MNHNS and CDR2 SASEGT. This chain's CDR3 is CAARQGNDIHEQYF. Written as DNA, the CDR3 is TGTGCCGCCCGACAGGGTAATGATATTCACGAGCAGTACTTC.

The chain employs TRBV27 and TRBJ1-2; D is unresolved. The germline CDR1 and CDR2 sequences are MNHEY and SMNVEV (reference sequence). CDR3 length: 15 amino acids. Deletions cut 2 bases from V and 5 bases from J, with 15 bases between. CDR3 DNA sequence: TGTGCCAGCAGTTTACGAGGTATTGGGTGGTATGGCTACACCTTC. It specifies CASSLRGIGWYGYTF.

The chain has TRBV15 and TRBJ2-4; no clear D gene. The CDR3 loop spans 13 amino acids. CDR1 LNHNV and CDR2 YYDKDF come from the germline V gene (reference sequence). Trimming pared 4 bases from V and 3 bases from J, leaving 7 bases between. This CDR3 reads CATSNGLKNIQYF. The CDR3 DNA reads TGTGCCACCAGCAACGGGCTCAAAAACATTCAGTACTTC.

The chain is built from TRBV30 and TRBJ1-2; D is undetermined. The V end was cut by 1 base, the J end by 2 bases, with 5 bases between. CDR1 and CDR2 from the germline V gene are GTSNPN and SVGIG (reference sequence). This CDR3 region has 12 residues. CDR3 coding DNA: TGTGCCTGGAGTGGGTCCAACTATGGCTACACCTTC. Its translation is CAWSGSNYGYTF.

The chain couples TRBV7-9 to TRBJ2-1, with unresolved D. Looked up from germline, CDR1 is SEHNR and CDR2 is FQNEAQ (reference sequence). The V and J ends lost 1 base and 7 bases respectively, with 14 bases between them. The CDR3 totals 15 residues. The CDR3 sequence: CASSLELAVSNEQFF. CDR3 DNA sequence: TGTGCCAGCAGCTTAGAGTTAGCAGTGAGTAATGAGCAGTTCTTC.

Concerning this clone itself: The conserved closing phenylalanine or tryptophan is absent in this CDR3, likely reflecting a read error. The V gene is TRBV7-2, the J gene TRBJ1-6; D is ambiguous. This CDR3 has 12 amino acids. CDR1 and CDR2 from the germline V gene are SGHTA and FQGNSA. V dropped 2 bases and J dropped 7 bases, with 3 bases sitting between them. CDR3 loop: CASSLLNSPLHL. Written as DNA, the CDR3 is TGTGCCAGCAGCTTATTAAATTCACCCCTCCACCTT.

The table lists this clone with a count of one. The J gene is TRBJ1-2, the V gene TRBV12-1; TRBD1, as called in the table, went unchecked against the DNA. TRBV12-1 constitutes a pseudogene. There are 13 residues in the CDR3. CDR3 region: CASSPRQHYGYTF. Here the CDR3 DNA reads TGTGCCAGCAGCCCCAGACAGCACTATGGCTACACCTTC.

The chain employs TRBV25-1 and TRBJ2-3, with unresolved D. This CDR3 is 15 amino acids long. Germline V gene sequence: CDR1 MGHDK, CDR2 SYGVNS. V gave up 1 base and J gave up 2 bases, with 10 bases separating them. The CDR3 DNA is TGTGCCAGCAGTGAATCCCGACAATTCACAGATACGCAGTATTTT. Residues: CASSESRQFTDTQYF.

V usage is TRBV5-1 and J usage is TRBJ2-1; 7 bases fit TRBD2. The junction had 8 bases not matched to a gene; V was cut back by 5 bases and J by 0 bases. The germline CDR1 and CDR2 sequences are SGHRS and YFSETQ. There are 16 residues in the CDR3. For the CDR3, the DNA is TGCGCCAGCAGACCGACTAGCCTAAGCTCCTACAATGAGCAGTTCTTC. As protein: CASRPTSLSSYNEQFF.

The chain links TRBV19 to TRBJ2-1; 9 bases are shared with TRBD1. Trimming at V came to 3 bases and at J to 5 bases, leaving 8 bases not matched to a gene. CDR1 LNHDA and CDR2 SQIVND come from the germline V gene (reference sequence). CDR3 length: 16 amino acids. This CDR3 reads CASSMFWDRVNNEQFF. The DNA for the CDR3 is TGTGCCAGTAGTATGTTTTGGGACAGGGTAAACAATGAGCAGTTCTTC.

This chain uses TRBV11-2 with TRBJ2-7; D is perhaps TRBD1 (8 bases). Germline CDR1 is SGHAT and CDR2 is FQNNGV. Trimming left V 1 base short and J 0 bases short, with 13 bases between. This CDR3 is built from 16 residues. In DNA, the CDR3 is TGTGCCAGCAGCTTAGCACAGGGGGGGAGCTCCTACGAGCAGTACTTC. Amino acid sequence: CASSLAQGGSSYEQYF.

The chain joins TRBV30 to TRBJ1-3; TRBD1 is a possible D gene (6 bases). This CDR3 contains 14 residues. Trimming took 0 bases from V and 8 from J, leaving 14 bases between them. Germline V lookup: CDR1 GTSNPN, CDR2 SVGIG (reference sequence). The CDR3 DNA reads TGTGCCTGGAGTGTACAGGGCCTCGGGCACACCATATATTTT. Translating it yields CAWSVQGLGHTIYF.

The chain recombines TRBV29-1 with TRBJ1-1; tentatively, D is TRBD1 (5 bases). The V and J ends lost 4 bases and 1 base respectively, with 19 bases between them. The CDR3 contains 16 residues. Germline CDR1 and CDR2: SQVTM and ANQGSEA. The CDR3 region is CSVVPRAGSRNTEAFF. Written as DNA, the CDR3 is TGCAGCGTTGTTCCAAGGGCAGGGAGTAGGAACACTGAAGCTTTCTTT.

The chain links TRBV11-1 to TRBJ2-1; unclear D gene. The CDR3 is 15 residues long. Trimming removed 3 bases at V and 0 bases at J, with 9 bases between. Germline V gives CDR1 SGHAT, CDR2 FQDESV (reference sequence). Written as DNA, the CDR3 is TGTGCCAGCAGCTTTGGGTTCCCCTCCTACAATGAGCAGTTCTTC. Translating it yields CASSFGFPSYNEQFF. Full variable domain (remainder filled in from reference TRBV11-1 and TRBJ2-1): EAEVAQSPRYKITEKSQAVAFWCDPISGHATLYWYRQILGQGPELLVQFQDESVVDDSQLPKDRFSAERLKGVDSTLKIQPAELGDSAMYLCASSFGFPSYNEQFFGPGTRLTVL.